The 18 T cell receptor beta chains below all came from one sample that was sequenced in a study of CD8 T cells in Susac syndrome. The authors reverse transcribed about 0.5 to 1 ug RNA with random hexamers. TCRdb recomputed calls from the immunoSEQ multiplex PCR reads with MiXCR, one row per CDR3 protein. In the table there are about 200,000 distinct CDR3 sequences, 90% to 95% of which are singletons. Sequenced material: CD4+ T cells from PBMCs. The source of these receptors is a human donor with multiple sclerosis.

This sequence joins TRBV13 and TRBJ2-1; the D gene could be TRBD1 or TRBD2 (6 bases each). Trimming left V 3 bases short and J 12 bases short, with 9 bases between. Per germline, CDR1 PRHDT and CDR2 FYEKMQ (reference sequence). The CDR3 length is 11 residues. CDR3 nucleotide sequence: TGTGCCAGCAGCTTCAGGGGAGGGCAGTTCTTC. It is translated as CASSFRGGQFF.

The chain employs TRBV12-3 or TRBV12-4 and TRBJ2-3; 7 bases are shared with TRBD2. There are 15 residues in the CDR3. Trimming removed 6 bases from V and 4 bases from J; junction bases left unmatched: 10. The CDR3 region has the DNA TGTGCCAGCAGACCCGCTGGCGGGGGTTCAGATACGCAGTATTTT. Translated, it gives CASRPAGGGSDTQYF.

This sequence joins TRBV24-1 and TRBJ2-7; the D gene is possibly TRBD2 (6 bases). This CDR3 is 16 amino acids long. Trimming stripped 2 bases from V and 7 bases from J, with 20 bases between. Germline CDR1 KGHDR, CDR2 SFDVKD. The CDR3 DNA reads TGTGCCACCAGTGATTCCGCACGACTAGGGTTGCGGGAGCAGTACTTC. This gives the protein CATSDSARLGLREQYF.

A word on this clonotype: At one end, the junction sequence differs from germline, possibly due to a read error. The rearrangement links TRBV14 to TRBJ1-1; 7 bases map to TRBD1. The germline gives CDR1 SGHDN, CDR2 FVKESK. CDR3 length equals 12 residues. CDR3 nucleotides: TGTGCCAGCAGCCAAGATTGGGCAGGGACAGTCTTT. This gives the protein CASSQDWAGTVF.

This chain joins TRBV20-1 and TRBJ2-5; TRBD2 matches at 13 bases. The CDR3 spans 14 residues. CDR1 and CDR2 from the germline V gene are DFQATT and SNEGSKA (reference sequence). The junction had 4 bases not matched to a gene; V was cut back by 4 bases and J by 5 bases. This CDR3 reads CSAIGLAGDETQYF. The CDR3 DNA reads as TGCAGTGCTATCGGACTAGCGGGGGATGAGACCCAGTACTTC.

V and J are TRBV3-1 and TRBJ1-2; D ambiguous. Germline-derived CDR1 and CDR2 are LGHDT and YNNKEL (reference sequence). The CDR3 extends over 11 amino acids. Trimming left V 4 bases short and J 8 bases short, with 8 bases between. CDR3 amino acids: CASSLSSGYTF. In DNA form, the CDR3 reads TGTGCCAGCAGCCTCTCGTCGGGCTACACCTTC.

This clonotype was seen only a few times. The V and J genes are TRBV7-2 and TRBJ2-5, with a possible D match to TRBD1 (6 bases). This CDR3 contains 13 residues. Germline V CDR1 and CDR2: SGHTA, FQGNSA. The V gene lost 5 bases and the J gene lost 3 bases, with 10 bases spanning the gap. CDR3 sequence (DNA): TGTGCCAGCAGCGGAACAGGGAAAGAGACCCAGTACTTC. It codes for CASSGTGKETQYF.

The chain is built from TRBV20-1 and TRBJ2-7, with D possibly TRBD2 on 5 matching bases. There are 15 residues in the CDR3. Germline CDR1 is DFQATT and CDR2 is SNEGSKA (reference sequence). V lost 6 bases and J lost 7, with 25 bases in between. The DNA for the CDR3 is TGCAGTGCCCAACTTGCCGGCACTCCAACGGGGGAGCAGTACTTC. It yields the protein CSAQLAGTPTGEQYF.

The chain uses TRBV15 and TRBJ2-1; a weak D match, TRBD1 (5 bases). Germline CDR1 is LNHNV and CDR2 is YYDKDF (reference sequence). The CDR3 consists of 14 residues. V shed 3 bases and J shed 8 bases, with 14 bases lying between them. CDR3 amino acids: CATSSPKGMDEQFF. In DNA, the CDR3 is TGTGCCACCAGCAGTCCCAAGGGGATGGATGAGCAGTTCTTC.

This sequence joins TRBV7-9 and TRBJ2-7; D uncertain. V gave up 10 bases and J gave up 1 base, with 5 bases separating them. CDR3 length equals 10 residues. Per germline, CDR1 SEHNR and CDR2 FQNEAQ (reference sequence). The CDR3 nucleotides read TGTGCCACCTCATCCTACGAGCAGTACTTC. Residues: CATSSYEQYF.

CDR3 amino acids: CSVEKGRRNEQFF. CDR3 bases: TGCAGCGTTGAGAAGGGACGAAGAAATGAGCAGTTCTTC. The rearrangement uses TRBV29-1 and TRBJ2-1; D tentatively fits TRBD1 or TRBD2 (5 bases each). The germline V and J ends were trimmed by 3 bases and 7 bases, with 13 bases remaining between them. The CDR3 loop spans 13 amino acids. Germline assignment: CDR1 SQVTM and CDR2 ANQGSEA.

CDR3 bases: TGCAGCGTTGGGGAGAGCTACGAGCAGTACTTC. Translating it yields CSVGESYEQYF. The V gene is TRBV29-1, the J gene TRBJ2-7; D perhaps matches TRBD2 (5 bases). The length of the CDR3 is 11 residues. Germline CDR1 and CDR2: SQVTM and ANQGSEA. Trimming removed 4 bases at V and 3 bases at J, with 7 bases between.

The chain has TRBV7-2 and TRBJ2-1; D not certain. Germline CDR1 is SGHTA and CDR2 is FQGNSA. With 1 base removed from V and 9 bases from J, the gap between germline ends came to 10 bases. This CDR3 comprises 13 residues. CDR3 loop: CASSLVTNSEQFF. The DNA for the CDR3 is TGTGCCAGCAGCTTAGTGACAAACTCTGAGCAGTTCTTC.

The chain recombines TRBV5-1 with TRBJ2-7; 9 bases map to TRBD1. CDR1 and CDR2 (germline): SGHRS, YFSETQ. Unmatched junction bases numbered 12, after V lost 0 bases and J lost 5 bases. This CDR3 comprises 17 residues. The CDR3 region has the DNA TGCGCCAGCAGCTTGGGTTATCTGGGACAGGGCAGTGACGAGCAGTACTTC. Its protein is CASSLGYLGQGSDEQYF.

This chain links TRBV20-1 with TRBJ1-2; 12 nucleotides line up with TRBD1. The CDR3 contains 14 residues. Germline V gene sequence: CDR1 DFQATT, CDR2 SNEGSKA (reference sequence). V lost 1 base, J lost 7 bases, and 4 bases stayed unmatched. The DNA for the CDR3 is TGCAGTGCTAGAGGGGGACAGGGGGCAAGTGGCTACACCTTC. Protein: CSARGGQGASGYTF.

V and J are TRBV2 and TRBJ2-2; D call uncertain. The CDR3 has 12 amino acids. The V and J ends lost 2 bases and 5 bases respectively, with 3 bases between them. Germline CDR1 is SNHLY and CDR2 is FYNNEI. CDR3 sequence reads: CASSERTGELFF. CDR3 DNA: TGTGCCAGCAGTGAAAGGACCGGGGAGCTGTTTTTT.

This clonotype was observed a handful of times. The genes are TRBV12-3 or TRBV12-4 and TRBJ2-5, with D perhaps matching TRBD1 or TRBD2 (6 bases each). V was trimmed by 6 bases and J by 5 bases, leaving 10 bases between them. The CDR3 length is 12 residues. CDR3 nucleotides: TGTGCCAGCAGGGGGGGCGGGGAGACCCAGTACTTC. This encodes CASRGGGETQYF.

The chain combines TRBV23-1 with TRBJ1-2; D unresolved. TRBV23-1 is an ORF; its function is uncertain. The CDR3 has 14 residues. Deletions cut 3 bases from V and 4 bases from J, with 12 bases between. Here the CDR3 reads CASSHYQEGYGYTF. The CDR3 DNA is TGCGCCAGCAGTCATTATCAGGAGGGCTATGGCTACACCTTC.